This T cell receptor (beta chain) appears in the sequencing data of a study of T cell repertoires in cytomegalovirus infection. Study summary: Public TCR beta signatures provided an indication of both CMV infection and a matching HLA type.

Whole-study findings and limits: Ex vivo, HLA-C-restricted CMV-specific TCR beta clonotypes prevailed over the rest of the response.

TCRdb re-analysed the reads in MiXCR, keeping a single row per CDR3 protein. The table has 150,000 to 200,000 distinct CDR3 sequences, about 15% seen once. This CDR3 has 12 amino acids. Trimming pared 7 bases from V and 4 bases from J, leaving 7 bases between. This clonotype was seen many times. Antigen: not known. The sequence was collected from a human donor in good health (CMV status not recorded). Some clones in this sample may be carry-over from other donors' samples. The sequenced sample consisted of PBMCs. The chain is built from TRBV12-3 or TRBV12-4 and TRBJ2-2, with no clear D. The CDR3 reads CASTGTTGELFF. The CDR3 DNA reads TGTGCCAGCACGGGTACCACCGGGGAGCTGTTTTTT.